The 9 T cell receptor beta chains below come from one sample, sequenced in a study of T cell changes during pregnancy in multiple sclerosis. TCRdb keeps only in-frame clones here, not all; method: immunoSEQ multiplex PCR. The sample records tens of thousands of clones, approximately 90% being singletons. This sample comprised peripheral blood, obtained in the first trimester of pregnancy. Receptors originate from a female donor in good health, enrolled as a control in a pregnancy study.

The chain carries TRBV5-6 and TRBJ1-3; no definite D call. The CDR3 runs 12 residues. Germline CDR1 SGHDT, CDR2 YYEEEE. Trimming removed 4 bases from V and 9 bases from J, with 11 bases in between. CDR3 in DNA: TGTGCCAGCAGCCCCTCGGAGGGCACCATATATTTT. Protein product: CASSPSEGTIYF.

The gene calls are TRBV29-1 and TRBJ2-3; 7 bases match TRBD1. V lost 3 bases to trimming and J lost 2 bases; unmatched junction nucleotides: 5. Looked up from germline, CDR1 is SQVTM and CDR2 is ANQGSEA. CDR3 length: 14 residues. The CDR3 nucleotides read TGCAGCGTTGACGGGACAGAAAACACAGATACGCAGTATTTT. It specifies CSVDGTENTDTQYF.

The chain employs TRBV7-2 and TRBJ2-1; the match to TRBD1 covers 7 bases. J gave up 2 bases and V 5 bases, and 6 bases lay outside the gene matches. CDR3 length: 15 amino acids. CDR1 is SGHTA and CDR2 is FQGNSA in the germline V gene. As DNA, the CDR3 is TGTGCCAGCAGCGTAGACAGGGCCACCTACAATGAGCAGTTCTTC. Amino acid sequence: CASSVDRATYNEQFF.

V usage is TRBV4-3 and J usage is TRBJ2-2, with TRBD1 as a possible D gene (6 bases). Trimming removed 0 bases at V and 4 bases at J, with 12 bases between. Germline V gene sequence: CDR1 LGHNA, CDR2 YSLEER. The CDR3 runs 16 residues. The CDR3: CASSQDVGAVTGELFF. The CDR3 DNA follows: TGCGCCAGCAGCCAAGATGTGGGGGCGGTCACCGGGGAGCTGTTTTTT.

This chain joins TRBV6-5 and TRBJ2-7; TRBD1 matches at 11 bases. This CDR3 is built from 13 residues. The germline gives CDR1 MNHEY, CDR2 SVGAGI. The junction had 0 bases not matched to a gene; V was cut back by 6 bases and J by 2 bases. The CDR3 reads CASRDRGPYEQYF. The CDR3 DNA follows: TGTGCCAGCAGGGACAGGGGGCCCTACGAGCAGTACTTC.

This chain connects TRBV6-6 to TRBJ1-1; D unclear. Trimming took off 7 bases at V and 12 bases at J, with 18 bases between the two ends. The length of the CDR3 is 12 residues. Germline CDR1 and CDR2: MNHNY and SVGAGI (reference sequence). CDR3 DNA sequence: TGTGCCAGCACCCAGAAAAACCCCCCCCCTTTCTTT. This codes for CASTQKNPPPFF.

This chain uses TRBV28 with TRBJ2-3; 11 bases line up with TRBD2. The J segment lost 2 bases and the V segment lost 5 bases, leaving 6 bases of the junction unmatched. This CDR3 is 16 amino acids long. Germline V gene data show CDR1 as MDHEN and CDR2 as SYDVKM. CDR3 sequence reads: CASSPGLADSTDTQYF. As DNA, the CDR3 is TGTGCCAGCAGTCCGGGACTAGCGGACTCCACAGATACGCAGTATTTT.

The chain couples TRBV18 to TRBJ1-5, with D maybe TRBD1 (6 bases). Germline V gene sequence: CDR1 KGHSH, CDR2 LQKENI. This CDR3 is 15 amino acids long. The germline V and J ends were trimmed by 5 bases and 5 bases, with 16 bases remaining between them. The CDR3 loop is CASSRTGSGDQPQHF. In nucleotides, the CDR3 is TGTGCCAGCTCAAGAACAGGGTCCGGGGATCAGCCCCAGCATTTT.

The chain joins TRBV27 to TRBJ2-3, with TRBD2 as a possible D gene (5 bases). Germline V gene data show CDR1 as MNHEY and CDR2 as SMNVEV (reference sequence). The CDR3 totals 15 residues. Trimming removed 6 bases at V and 2 bases at J, with 15 bases between. The CDR3: CASRPGFRYTDTQYF. CDR3 DNA sequence: TGTGCCAGCAGACCGGGGTTCCGCTACACAGATACGCAGTATTTT.